These 29 T cell receptor beta chains were sequenced from one sample in a study of response to subunit inactivated influenza vaccine. TCRdb re-analysed the RT-PCR reads in MiXCR, keeping a single row per CDR3 protein. The data show fewer than 250,000 distinct CDR3 sequences, 13% to 15% seen once. This specimen was CD8+ T cells sorted from PBMCs, taken 4 to 6 days after vaccination. The receptors derive from a man aged 45 to 65 who received an inactivated influenza vaccine.

This chain uses TRBV7-8 with TRBJ2-5; TRBD2 is a possible D gene (6 bases). V was shortened by 1 base and J by 2 bases, with 17 bases between the two germline ends. The germline V gene has CDR1 SGHVS and CDR2 FQNEAQ. CDR3 length equals 17 residues. CDR3 DNA sequence: TGTGCCAGCAGCTTAGGGAGGGGACGTATAAGGCAAGAGACCCAGTACTTC. Its translation: CASSLGRGRIRQETQYF.

This clonotype occurred a few times. The chain carries TRBV6-5 and TRBJ2-5; 8 positions match TRBD1. V dropped 4 bases and J dropped 4; count of bases not matched to a gene: 5. The CDR3 contains 14 residues. Germline V lookup: CDR1 MNHEY, CDR2 SVGAGI. The CDR3 DNA reads TGTGCCAGCAGTTTCCAGGGGGCCATAGAGACCCAGTACTTC. Protein: CASSFQGAIETQYF.

This clonotype came up a few times. CDR3 sequence (DNA): TGTGCCAGCAGTTTTTCCGGGAGGGCAGATACGCAGTATTTT. Translation: CASSFSGRADTQYF. The chain links TRBV12-3 or TRBV12-4 to TRBJ2-3; 8 nucleotides line up with TRBD2. With 3 bases clipped from V and 4 bases from J, the junction kept 3 bases outside the gene matches. There are 14 residues in the CDR3.

Turning to this clonotype: At one end, the junction sequence differs from germline, possibly due to a read error. The gene calls are TRBV13 and TRBJ2-1, with D hard to call. The CDR3 has 14 residues. CDR1 and CDR2 (germline): PRHDT, FYEKMQ (reference sequence). CDR3 bases: TGTGCCAGCCGCTTAAGGGCGTTCTATGGTGAGCAGTTCTTC. As protein: CASRLRAFYGEQFF.

A word on this clonotype: The germline gene is not matched at one end of the junction; a read error may be the cause. The J gene is TRBJ2-7, the V gene TRBV7-9; a possible D gene is TRBD2 (6 bases). Germline CDR1 reads SEHNR; CDR2 reads FQNEAQ (reference sequence). The CDR3 extends over 12 amino acids. The CDR3 DNA is TGTGCCAGCAGCTTAGCGCGCGGGGTGATGAACTTC. Its translation: CASSLARGVMNF.

This clonotype was recorded a few times. The chain is built from TRBV7-2 and TRBJ2-2; D call uncertain. V was cut by 0 bases and J by 4 bases, with 6 bases left in between. The CDR3 covers 14 residues. CDR1 and CDR2 from the germline V gene are SGHTA and FQGNSA. DNA for the CDR3: TGTGCCAGCAGCTTAGCTAGTCTCACCGGGGAGCTGTTTTTT. Translation: CASSLASLTGELFF. The full variable domain, in which reference TRBV7-2 and TRBJ2-2 provide the parts outside the CDR3, is GAGVSQSPSNKVTEKGKDVELRCDPISGHTALYWYRQSLGQGLEFLIYFQGNSAPDKSGLPSDRFSAERTGGSVSTLTIQRTQQEDSAVYLCASSLASLTGELFFGEGSRLTVL.

This clonotype was seen a few times. This sequence joins TRBV4-3 and TRBJ2-2, with 7 bases fitting TRBD2. The germline CDR1 and CDR2 sequences are LGHNA and YSLEER. The V gene end was trimmed by 4 bases and the J gene end by 0 bases; junction bases not matched to a gene: 5. The CDR3 runs to 16 residues. The CDR3 reads CASSRSGLTNTGELFF. DNA for the CDR3: TGCGCCAGCAGCCGTTCGGGACTAACGAACACCGGGGAGCTGTTTTTT.

The chain combines TRBV6-1 with TRBJ2-3; D ambiguous. This CDR3 is built from 15 residues. Trimming pared 5 bases from V and 5 bases from J, leaving 17 bases between. The germline V gene has CDR1 MNHNS and CDR2 SASEGT. CDR3 protein: CASSRGLGFIDTQYF. In DNA form, the CDR3 reads TGTGCCAGCAGTCGCGGTCTGGGTTTCATAGATACGCAGTATTTT.

The table lists this clonotype with many counts. The chain recombines TRBV15 with TRBJ2-3; 10 bases agree with TRBD2. The CDR3 is 19 amino acids. V was clipped by 0 bases and J by 2 bases; unmatched bases: 11. Germline-derived CDR1 and CDR2 are LNHNV and YYDKDF (reference sequence). CDR3 loop: CATSRELLMTSGFTDTQYF. The CDR3 coding sequence is TGTGCCACCAGCAGAGAGTTATTGATGACTAGCGGGTTCACAGATACGCAGTATTTT.

This clonotype was recorded many times. The rearrangement uses TRBV7-9 and TRBJ2-3; no definite D call. The CDR3 runs 13 residues. The germline V gene has CDR1 SEHNR and CDR2 FQNEAQ (reference sequence). V was clipped by 1 base and J by 4 bases, with 6 bases between them. Here the CDR3 reads CASSLDSADTQYF. CDR3 bases: TGTGCCAGCAGCTTAGACAGTGCAGATACGCAGTATTTT.

This clonotype was observed a handful of times. J is TRBJ1-1 and V is TRBV6-1; TRBD1 might be the D (6 bases). With 1 base removed from V and 3 bases from J, the gap between germline ends came to 9 bases. The V gene's germline CDR1 is MNHNS and CDR2 SASEGT. The CDR3 consists of 14 residues. The CDR3 DNA reads as TGTGCCAGCAGTGAAGACAGGGTGGACACTGAAGCTTTCTTT. Translation gives CASSEDRVDTEAFF.

The CDR3 DNA reads as TGTGCCAGCAGGAGGGGACAGGCACTCTCTGGAAACACCATATATTTT. Its protein is CASRRGQALSGNTIYF. The genes are TRBV2 and TRBJ1-3, with 8 bases fitting TRBD1. V lost 6 bases to trimming and J lost 0 bases; unmatched junction nucleotides: 7. This CDR3 contains 16 residues. Germline V gene sequence: CDR1 SNHLY, CDR2 FYNNEI.

The chain recombines TRBV7-9 with TRBJ1-2, with a weak D call TRBD1 (5 bases). Looked up from germline, CDR1 is SEHNR and CDR2 is FQNEAQ (reference sequence). The CDR3 covers 14 residues. Trimming stripped 0 bases from V and 6 bases from J, with 11 bases between. The CDR3 sequence is CASSLAGDSDGYTF. The CDR3 nucleotides are TGTGCCAGCAGCTTAGCGGGGGACTCGGATGGCTACACCTTC.

This clonotype was counted a few times. The chain employs TRBV3-1 and TRBJ2-1; 16 bases align to TRBD2. The J segment lost 7 bases and the V segment lost 0 bases, leaving 6 bases of the junction unmatched. The CDR3 totals 18 residues. Germline values: CDR1 LGHDT, CDR2 YNNKEL (reference sequence). CDR3 DNA: TGTGCCAGCAGCCAAGAGGGACTAGCGGGAGGGTCTCGGAATGAGCAGTTCTTC. Translated: CASSQEGLAGGSRNEQFF.

This clonotype was counted only a few times. The chain employs TRBV15 and TRBJ2-1, with TRBD2 matching 13 bases. The CDR3 consists of 14 residues. Germline trimming cut 9 bases from V and 7 bases from J; bases unmatched to any gene: 6. Germline V gene data show CDR1 as LNHNV and CDR2 as YYDKDF (reference sequence). CDR3 DNA sequence: TGTGCCACAAGGACTAGCGGGAGACAAAATGAGCAGTTCTTC. This sequence encodes CATRTSGRQNEQFF.

At least ten counts were recorded for this clonotype. The CDR3 DNA follows: TGCAGTGCATACAGGGACAGGCCTAACTATGGCTACACCTTC. Translating gives CSAYRDRPNYGYTF. The chain is built from TRBV20-1 and TRBJ1-2, with TRBD1 matching over 8 bases. Trimming took 6 bases from V and 0 from J; bases not matched to a gene: 6. CDR1 DFQATT and CDR2 SNEGSKA come from the germline V gene (reference sequence). This CDR3 region has 14 residues.

This rearrangement joins TRBV19 to TRBJ2-3, with D unresolved. Trimming removed 3 bases at V and 4 bases at J, with 8 bases between. CDR3 length equals 13 residues. Germline CDR1 and CDR2: LNHDA and SQIVND (reference sequence). CDR3 amino acids: CASSMVAADTQYF. DNA of the CDR3: TGTGCCAGTAGTATGGTAGCTGCAGATACGCAGTATTTT.

The rearrangement links TRBV3-1 to TRBJ2-3; D unclear. The germline V and J ends were trimmed by 4 bases and 8 bases, with 13 bases remaining between them. This CDR3 contains 13 residues. Germline-derived CDR1 and CDR2 are LGHDT and YNNKEL (reference sequence). The CDR3 nucleotides read TGTGCCAGCAGCCGGATAAGTTGGGGTACGCAGTATTTT. Its protein is CASSRISWGTQYF.

The rearrangement joins TRBV7-9 to TRBJ2-3; D gene unclear. Germline-derived CDR1 and CDR2 are SEHNR and FQNEAQ (reference sequence). V gave up 5 bases and J gave up 8 bases, with 20 bases separating them. This CDR3 is 15 amino acids long. In DNA, the CDR3 is TGTGCCAGCAGCCCCTATACTCACAAAGATGGTACGCAGTATTTT. Translation: CASSPYTHKDGTQYF.

This clonotype was counted a few times. V usage is TRBV11-2 and J usage is TRBJ2-6; no firm D call. Germline assignment: CDR1 SGHAT and CDR2 FQNNGV. V dropped 3 bases and J dropped 11 bases, with 14 bases sitting between them. CDR3 length equals 14 residues. For the CDR3, the DNA is TGTGCCAGCAGCTTCCAGACGGCCTCGGACGTCCTGACTTTC. Translated: CASSFQTASDVLTF.

J is TRBJ1-5 and V is TRBV11-2; TRBD1 agrees at 7 bases. Germline CDR1 and CDR2: SGHAT and FQNNGV. The CDR3 covers 17 residues. With V trimmed by 1 base and J by 3 bases, 9 bases remained unmatched. DNA for the CDR3: TGTGCCAGCAGCTTAGGGGATGACAGGGAACACAATCAGCCCCAGCATTTT. It specifies CASSLGDDREHNQPQHF.

This chain joins TRBV6-5 and TRBJ2-7; no clear D gene. Germline-derived CDR1 and CDR2 are MNHEY and SVGAGI. This CDR3 has 13 residues. The germline V and J ends were trimmed by 0 bases and 7 bases, with 10 bases remaining between them. The CDR3, as DNA: TGTGCCAGCAGTTACTCGCCCCGAAGGGAGCAGTACTTC. Its protein is CASSYSPRREQYF.

The rearrangement links TRBV3-1 to TRBJ2-7; D perhaps matches TRBD2 (6 bases). CDR3 length equals 17 residues. With 0 bases removed from V and 0 bases from J, the gap between germline ends came to 15 bases. Germline CDR1 and CDR2: LGHDT and YNNKEL (reference sequence). The CDR3, as DNA: TGTGCCAGCAGCCAAGATCTGGCGGGATCCCTCTCCTACGAGCAGTACTTC. Its protein product is CASSQDLAGSLSYEQYF.

The chain couples TRBV7-9 to TRBJ2-1, with 7 nucleotides matching TRBD2. The CDR3 spans 14 residues. The V gene's germline CDR1 is SEHNR and CDR2 FQNEAQ (reference sequence). J gave up 10 bases and V 5 bases, and 11 bases lay outside the gene matches. CDR3 bases: TGTGCCAGCAGCGGGACTCCGGGACTACGGGAGCAGTTCTTC. Its translation: CASSGTPGLREQFF. The whole variable domain, remainder taken from reference TRBV7-9 and TRBJ2-1, is DTGVSQNPRHKITKRGQNVTFRCDPISEHNRLYWYRQTLGQGPEFLTYFQNEAQLEKSRLLSDRFSAERPKGSFSTLEIQRTEQGDSAMYLCASSGTPGLREQFFGPGTRLTVL.

This clonotype was observed a handful of times. V and J are TRBV30 and TRBJ2-3; D uncertain. V lost 5 bases and J lost 2, with 14 bases in between. Per the germline V gene, CDR1 is GTSNPN and CDR2 is SVGIG (reference sequence). The CDR3 is 14 amino acids. The CDR3 loop is CAWGDSSFTDTQYF. DNA for the CDR3: TGTGCCTGGGGAGACTCCTCCTTCACAGATACGCAGTATTTT. Full variable domain (remainder filled in from reference TRBV30 and TRBJ2-3): SQTIHQWPATLVQPVGSPLSLECTVEGTSNPNLYWYRQAAGRGLQLLFYSVGIGQISSEVPQNLSASRPQDRQFILSSKKLLLSDSGFYLCAWGDSSFTDTQYFGPGTRLTVL.

This clonotype appeared a few times. J is TRBJ2-7 and V is TRBV29-1; 7 bases fit TRBD2. Germline loops: CDR1 SQVTM, CDR2 ANQGSEA. The CDR3 runs 14 residues. Germline trimming cut 4 bases from V and 2 bases from J; bases unmatched to any gene: 8. The CDR3 sequence is CSVVGTSVTYEQYF. The CDR3 region has the DNA TGCAGCGTTGTGGGTACTAGCGTGACCTACGAGCAGTACTTC.

This clonotype was seen only a few times. V gene TRBV4-1 combines with J gene TRBJ2-7, with TRBD1 identical over 11 bases. Looked up from germline, CDR1 is MGHRA and CDR2 is YSYEKL. Trimming at V came to 4 bases and at J to 4 bases, leaving 6 bases not matched to a gene. This CDR3 is 15 amino acids long. CDR3 sequence: CASSLAGTGGYEQYF. CDR3 nucleotide sequence: TGCGCCAGCAGCCTCGCCGGGACAGGGGGTTACGAGCAGTACTTC.

This clonotype was seen at least ten times. The chain couples TRBV12-3 or TRBV12-4 to TRBJ2-5; D call uncertain. The V end was cut by 3 bases, the J end by 5 bases, with 13 bases between. This CDR3 comprises 14 residues. CDR3 sequence (DNA): TGTGCCAGCAGTTTTTCGGGCAACGGGGAGACCCAGTACTTC. Its protein product is CASSFSGNGETQYF.

The rearrangement joins TRBV20-1 to TRBJ2-1, with 9 bases aligning to TRBD1. Trimming removed 4 bases from V and 5 bases from J; junction bases left unmatched: 15. Germline lookup yields CDR1 DFQATT and CDR2 SNEGSKA (reference sequence). This CDR3 has 17 amino acids. The CDR3 DNA reads TGCAGTGCTATTCCCTCCCTCCCGGACAGGGGCAACAATGAGCAGTTCTTC. Translating gives CSAIPSLPDRGNNEQFF.